These T cell receptor beta chains were read from a single sample in a study of T cell responses to AZD1222 COVID-19 vaccine. The data were produced by immunoSEQ multiplex PCR, yet TCRdb's version contains in-frame clones alone and is incomplete. The repertoire holds approximately 150,000 clones, with about 92% as singletons. The material sequenced was peripheral blood, taken 28 days after the second AZD1222 dose. The receptors shown here come from an adult who received the AZD1222 COVID-19 vaccine. Each CDR3 is given with its conserved first and last residue. A D gene is named only where the DNA matches it firmly.

CDR3aa | CDR3nt | j_gene | v_gene | d_gene
CASSQGGQGELSGNTIYF | TGCGCCAGCAGCCAAGGGGGACAGGGCGAACTCTCTGGAAACACCATATATTTT | TRBJ1-3 | TRBV4-1 | TRBD1
CATDTGSYEQYF | TGTGCCACAGACACGGGGTCCTACGAGCAGTACTTC | TRBJ2-7 | TRBV28 | .
CASSLVQGSTIYF | TGCGCCAGCAGCTTAGTTCAGGGAAGTACCATATATTTT | TRBJ1-3 | TRBV5-1 | .
CASSLLMKGGDGYTF | TGTGCCAGCAGTTTATTGATGAAGGGGGGGGATGGCTACACCTTC | TRBJ1-2 | TRBV28 | .
CASSVVGGNNEQFF | TGTGCCAGCAGTGTCGTGGGGGGAAATAATGAGCAGTTCTTC | TRBJ2-1 | TRBV14 | .
CASSSTGTTRTDTQYF | TGTGCCAGCAGCTCAACCGGGACAACCAGAACAGATACGCAGTATTTT | TRBJ2-3 | TRBV5-6 | .
CASTAPGGDEQFF | TGTGCCAGCACCGCCCCTGGAGGGGATGAGCAGTTCTTC | TRBJ2-1 | TRBV19 | .
CASSLVGTGGYEQYF | TGTGCCAGCAGCTTAGTCGGGACAGGGGGCTACGAGCAGTACTTC | TRBJ2-7 | TRBV11-2 | TRBD1
CAISESTGNQPQHF | TGTGCCATCAGTGAGTCCACGGGGAATCAGCCCCAGCATTTT | TRBJ1-5 | TRBV10-3 | .
CAWSPGQGDIEAFF | TGTGCCTGGAGCCCGGGACAGGGGGACATTGAAGCTTTCTTT | TRBJ1-1 | TRBV30 | TRBD1
CASSSQGLNTEAFF | TGCGCCAGCAGCTCACAGGGTTTGAACACTGAAGCTTTCTTT | TRBJ1-1 | TRBV5-1 | .